This T cell receptor (beta chain) was found in a study of technical replicates of blood from a few donors. TCRdb's table, derived via immunoSEQ multiplex PCR, lists solely in-frame clones and lacks some. The data show some 80,000 clones, approximately 96% seen once. This clone was seen just once. A read error may account for a junction end that differs from germline. The clonotype was recovered from a human donor in good health. Source material: T cells isolated from PBMCs.

The CDR3 protein is CASSIAPGLAPNEQFF. The CDR3 region has the DNA TGTGCCAGCAGCATAGCCCCGGGACTAGCTCCCAATGAGCAGTTCTTC. The chain recombines TRBV7-2 with TRBJ2-1, with TRBD2 matching 9 bases. The CDR3 consists of 16 residues. Germline V gives CDR1 SGHTA, CDR2 FQGNSA. Full variable domain (rest looked up from reference TRBV7-2 and TRBJ2-1): GAGVSQSPSNKVTEKGKDVELRCDPISGHTALYWYRQSLGQGLEFLIYFQGNSAPDKSGLPSDRFSAERTGGSVSTLTIQRTQQEDSAVYLCASSIAPGLAPNEQFFGPGTRLTVL.